Following are 10 T cell receptor beta chains from one sample sequenced in a study of shared clonotypes between healthy human individuals. Here immunoSEQ multiplex PCR was the method, and the copy in TCRdb shows in-frame clones only, minus some. This table holds some 2.1 million clones, roughly 94% found once. Sequenced sample: naive CD4+ T cells sorted from blood. Subset defined: CD45RA+ positively selected. The receptor set was obtained from a man aged 18 to 29 in good health.

This sequence joins TRBV4-1 and TRBJ2-5; possibly TRBD2 for D (5 bases). Trimming removed 0 bases from V and 3 bases from J, with 14 bases in between. The length of the CDR3 is 16 residues. The germline gives CDR1 MGHRA, CDR2 YSYEKL. CDR3 bases: TGCGCCAGCAGCCAAGACGGAGCGGTCATCAAAGAGACCCAGTACTTC. Residues: CASSQDGAVIKETQYF.

The V call is TRBV4-3, the J call TRBJ2-4, with D hard to call. CDR3 length equals 16 residues. Trimming took off 0 bases at V and 4 bases at J, with 13 bases between the two ends. Germline V gene sequence: CDR1 LGHNA, CDR2 YSLEER. CDR3 in DNA: TGCGCCAGCAGCCAAGATGTGGGCAGCCGAAAAAACATTCAGTACTTC. Its translation is CASSQDVGSRKNIQYF.

The genes are TRBV30 and TRBJ1-4; perhaps TRBD1 as D (6 bases). V lost 3 bases and J 5 bases, leaving 10 bases between the germline ends. The length of the CDR3 is 13 residues. Germline V CDR1 and CDR2: GTSNPN, SVGIG (reference sequence). In DNA form, the CDR3 reads TGTGCCTGGAGCCGACAGGTGAATGAAAAACTGTTTTTT. Translating it yields CAWSRQVNEKLFF.

CDR3 nucleotides: TGTGCCAGCAGCCTCGGACTAGCGCCCAACACCGGGGAGCTGTTTTTT. This translates into CASSLGLAPNTGELFF. The chain couples TRBV9 to TRBJ2-2, with 9 bases fitting TRBD2. Germline V gives CDR1 SGDLS, CDR2 YYNGEE. The J segment lost 2 bases and the V segment lost 4 bases, leaving 6 bases of the junction unmatched. The CDR3 runs 16 residues.

The V and J genes are TRBV27 and TRBJ2-7; TRBD2 might be the D (6 bases). Germline lookup yields CDR1 MNHEY and CDR2 SMNVEV (reference sequence). This CDR3 has 15 amino acids. The V end was cut by 5 bases, the J end by 4 bases, with 18 bases between. CDR3 in DNA: TGTGCCAGCAGTCCCTCCCAGCCGGGAGAATACGAGCAGTACTTC. This gives the protein CASSPSQPGEYEQYF.

The CDR3: CASSRDSSSYEQYF. The CDR3 DNA sequence: TGTGCCAGCAGTCGGGACTCTAGCTCCTACGAGCAGTACTTC. V gene TRBV2 combines with J gene TRBJ2-7, with a weak D call TRBD2 (6 bases). The CDR3 sequence is 14 residues long. The germline V gene encodes CDR1 SNHLY and CDR2 FYNNEI. V shed 5 bases and J shed 0 bases, with 11 bases lying between them. The variable domain in full, completed from reference TRBV2 and TRBJ2-7, reads EPEVTQTPSHQVTQMGQEVILRCVPISNHLYFYWYRQILGQKVEFLVSFYNNEISEKSEIFDDQFSVERPDGSNFTLKIRSTKLEDSAMYFCASSRDSSSYEQYFGPGTRLTVT.

The rearrangement joins TRBV9 to TRBJ2-3; no reliable D call. Germline CDR1 and CDR2: SGDLS and YYNGEE. V shed 0 bases and J shed 2 bases, with 10 bases lying between them. The CDR3 extends over 15 amino acids. CDR3 loop: CASSVGRHFTDTQYF. The DNA of the CDR3 is TGTGCCAGCAGCGTAGGTCGTCACTTCACAGATACGCAGTATTTT.

In nucleotides, the CDR3 is TGTGCCAGCAGCGTACAAACAGGGAACAATGAGCAGTTCTTC. This translates into CASSVQTGNNEQFF. This rearrangement joins TRBV9 to TRBJ2-1, with D tentatively TRBD1 (6 bases). The ends were cut back, 1 base at V and 5 bases at J, with 10 bases in the middle. This CDR3 spans 14 amino acids. Germline V CDR1 and CDR2: SGDLS, YYNGEE.

As for this clone: Distinct nucleotide sequences in the sample also encode this CDR3. The chain is built from TRBV20-1 and TRBJ1-2; D is perhaps TRBD1 (6 bases). V was clipped by 3 bases and J by 6 bases, with 8 bases between them. This CDR3 spans 11 amino acids. The germline gives CDR1 DFQATT, CDR2 SNEGSKA (reference sequence). For the CDR3, the DNA is TGCAGTGCTAGGTCAGGGGATGGCTACACCTTC. It encodes CSARSGDGYTF.

J is TRBJ2-3 and V is TRBV6-1, with 8 nucleotides matching TRBD2. Germline V gives CDR1 MNHNS, CDR2 SASEGT. Unmatched junction bases numbered 10, after V lost 2 bases and J lost 0 bases. The length of the CDR3 is 18 residues. The CDR3 sequence is CASSERLAGTPSTDTQYF. DNA for the CDR3: TGTGCCAGCAGTGAACGTCTAGCGGGCACTCCTAGCACAGATACGCAGTATTTT.